The table lists the clone carrying this TCR beta chain with a few counts. The target antigen is unknown. Under 3 months was the duration of disease in ophthalmopathy patients, who also had a Clinical Activity Score of at least 3 and a NOSPECS grade of at least 4. RNA transcripts gave rise to amplified TCR beta CDR3 regions. RT-PCR in the first round (using the HTBI primer set) targeted the TCR CDR3. TCRdb reprocessed the multiplex PCR reads via MiXCR and lists one record per CDR3 protein. The sample lists about 600,000 distinct CDR3 sequences; about 14% were seen once. This sample is part of a study of T cells in Graves' hyperthyroidism and ophthalmopathy. About the study: Staff took peripheral blood when the initial diagnosis was made, before any treatment began. Study results and limitations: Also found in blood were most expanded thyroid clonotypes above 0.001.

The origin of this receptor is a woman between 45 and 65 years old with Graves' ophthalmopathy. Sample: blood.

This chain's CDR3 is CASSYTHLSGRTRNGELFF. The DNA of the CDR3 is TGTGCCAGCAGTTACACCCACCTTAGCGGGAGAACGCGGAACGGGGAGCTGTTTTTT. The chain links TRBV6-2 or TRBV6-3 to TRBJ2-2, with 9 bases matching TRBD2. J lost 7 bases, V lost 2 bases, and 17 bases had no gene match. The germline CDR1 and CDR2 sequences are MNHEY and SVGEGT. This CDR3 region has 19 residues.